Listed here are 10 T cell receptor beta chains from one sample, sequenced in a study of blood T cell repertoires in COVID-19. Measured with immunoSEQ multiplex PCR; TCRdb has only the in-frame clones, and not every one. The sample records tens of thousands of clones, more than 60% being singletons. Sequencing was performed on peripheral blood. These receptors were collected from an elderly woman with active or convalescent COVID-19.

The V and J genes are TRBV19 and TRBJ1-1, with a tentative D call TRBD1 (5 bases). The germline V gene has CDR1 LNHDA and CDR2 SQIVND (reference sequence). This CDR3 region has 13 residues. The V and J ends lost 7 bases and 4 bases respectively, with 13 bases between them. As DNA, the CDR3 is TGTGCCAGTACCGATGGGGGGAGCACTGAAGCTTTCTTT. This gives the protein CASTDGGSTEAFF.

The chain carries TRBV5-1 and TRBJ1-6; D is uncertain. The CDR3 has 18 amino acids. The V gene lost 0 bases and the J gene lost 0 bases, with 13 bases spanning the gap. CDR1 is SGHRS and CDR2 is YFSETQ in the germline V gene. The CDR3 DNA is TGCGCCAGCAGCTTGGACGGTCAAAGAAGCTCCTATAATTCACCCCTCCACTTT. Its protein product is CASSLDGQRSSYNSPLHF.

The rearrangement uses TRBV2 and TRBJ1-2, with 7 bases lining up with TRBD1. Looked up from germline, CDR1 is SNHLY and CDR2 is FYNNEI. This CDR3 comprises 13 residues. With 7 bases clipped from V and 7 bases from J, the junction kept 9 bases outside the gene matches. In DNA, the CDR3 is TGTGCCAGCAAGGGGGGAGGACAGGCTGGCTACACCTTC. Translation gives CASKGGGQAGYTF.

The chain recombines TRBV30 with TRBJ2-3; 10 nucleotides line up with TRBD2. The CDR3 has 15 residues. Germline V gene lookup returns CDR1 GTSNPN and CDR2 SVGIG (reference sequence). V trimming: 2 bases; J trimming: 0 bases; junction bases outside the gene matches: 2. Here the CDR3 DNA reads TGTGCCTGGAGTACACTAGCGGGGAGCACAGATACGCAGTATTTT. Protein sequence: CAWSTLAGSTDTQYF.

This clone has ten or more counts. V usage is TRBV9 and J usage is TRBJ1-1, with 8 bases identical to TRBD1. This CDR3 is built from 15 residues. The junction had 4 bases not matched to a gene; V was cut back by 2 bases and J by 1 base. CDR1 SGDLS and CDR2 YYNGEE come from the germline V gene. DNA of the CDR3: TGTGCCAGCAGCGTTTCAGGGGGCGCGAACACTGAAGCTTTCTTT. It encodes CASSVSGGANTEAFF.

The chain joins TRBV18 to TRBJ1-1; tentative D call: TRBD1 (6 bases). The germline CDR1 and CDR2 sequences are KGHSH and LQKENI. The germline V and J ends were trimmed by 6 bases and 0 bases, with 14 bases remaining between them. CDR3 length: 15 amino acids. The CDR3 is CASSLDSLMNTEAFF. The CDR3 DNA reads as TGTGCCAGCTCCCTGGACAGCCTAATGAACACTGAAGCTTTCTTT. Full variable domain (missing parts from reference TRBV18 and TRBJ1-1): NAGVMQNPRHLVRRRGQEARLRCSPMKGHSHVYWYRQLPEEGLKFMVYLQKENIIDESGMPKERFSAEFPKEGPSILRIQQVVRGDSAAYFCASSLDSLMNTEAFFGQGTRLTVV.

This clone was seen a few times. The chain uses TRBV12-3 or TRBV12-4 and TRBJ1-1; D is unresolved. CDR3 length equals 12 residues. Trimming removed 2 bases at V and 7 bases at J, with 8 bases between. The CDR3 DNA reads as TGTGCCAGCAGTTTATGGGAGCTTGAAGCTTTCTTT. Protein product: CASSLWELEAFF.

As DNA, the CDR3 is TGTGCCAGCAGCCGACTTGTAATGAACACTGAAGCTTTCTTT. It codes for CASSRLVMNTEAFF. The rearrangement joins TRBV6-5 to TRBJ1-1; D unclear. V lost 6 bases, J lost 0 bases, and 11 bases lay in between. The CDR3 runs to 14 residues. CDR1 and CDR2 (germline): MNHEY, SVGAGI.

In nucleotides, the CDR3 is TGTGCCAGCAGTTACTCGACTGGGGGCTGGAACAATGAGCAGTTCTTC. As protein: CASSYSTGGWNNEQFF. This chain links TRBV6-5 with TRBJ2-1; D perhaps matches TRBD1 (6 bases). The V gene lost 0 bases and the J gene lost 5 bases, with 14 bases spanning the gap. The CDR3 has 16 amino acids. In germline, CDR1 is MNHEY, CDR2 SVGAGI.

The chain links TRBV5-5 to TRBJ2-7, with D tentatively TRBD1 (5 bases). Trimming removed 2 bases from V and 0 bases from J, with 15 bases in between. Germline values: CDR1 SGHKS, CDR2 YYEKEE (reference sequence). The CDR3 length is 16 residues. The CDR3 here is CASSFSGQGFSYEQYF. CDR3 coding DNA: TGTGCCAGCAGCTTCTCTGGGCAGGGATTCTCCTACGAGCAGTACTTC.